This TCR beta chain appears in the sequencing data of a study of T-cell reconstitution after alpha-beta-depleted transplantation in children. Broader study findings: T-cell counts and diversity were attributed mostly to newly produced T cells one year after transplant. By about two months after transplant, alpha-beta T cells reportedly arose from several hundred graft clones that had expanded. Certain patients had high TCRbeta diversity at day 60, and it came from recipient T cells and thymic progenitors that survived.

Remarks on this clonotype: Its antigen remains unknown. An end of the junction differs from the germline gene, which may be a read error.

Germline CDR1 reads MNHEY; CDR2 reads SMNVEV (reference sequence). This CDR3 spans 13 amino acids. Unique molecular identifiers were incorporated during preparation of the TCRbeta library. TCRdb redid the calling of the PCR reads with MiXCR, one entry per CDR3 protein. The sample consists of hundreds of thousands of distinct CDR3 sequences, more than 20% of them appearing once. Sequencing was performed on PBMCs, mostly from graft donor cells, taken 360 days after TCRalphabeta/CD19-depleted stem cell transplant. This chain joins TRBV27 and TRBJ2-1; a weak D match, TRBD1 (5 bases). The sequence derives from a boy younger than two who had a stem cell transplant for acute myeloid leukemia, so the T cells may come from the graft donor. The CDR3 coding sequence is TGTGCCAGCAGTTTAAAGGGGTACAATGAGCGGTTCTTC. Protein sequence: CASSLKGYNERFF.